A selection of T cell receptor beta chains follows, all from one sample in a study of blood T cell repertoires in COVID-19. This table comes from immunoSEQ multiplex PCR, and its TCRdb copy is limited to in-frame clones, with some not included. The sample holds about 27,000 clones, 88% seen once. Material for sequencing was peripheral blood. Receptors were obtained from a woman between 50 and 59 years old with active COVID-19. Each CDR3 is given with its conserved first and last residue. The order of the fields is D gene, J gene, clone size, V gene, CDR3 protein, CDR3 DNA. D genes are given only for firm matches. Size tells how often a clone was seen (once, few, many) or the class of an expanded clone, and some rows leave it out.

TRBD1	TRBJ1-4	.	TRBV28	CASSLSRTGGGKLFF	TGTGCCAGCAGTTTATCCCGGACAGGGGGTGGAAAACTGTTTTTT
.	TRBJ1-3	.	TRBV11-2	CASSLVYGNTIYF	TGTGCCAGCAGCTTAGTATATGGAAACACCATATATTTT
.	TRBJ1-1	few	TRBV6-5	CASSSRGTEAFF	TGTGCCAGCAGTTCTAGGGGGACTGAAGCTTTCTTT
.	TRBJ2-1	.	TRBV9	CASSVDRGSYNEQFF	TGTGCCAGCAGCGTAGATAGGGGGTCCTACAATGAGCAGTTCTTC
TRBD1	TRBJ1-2	.	TRBV18	CASSPDRVRGYTF	TGTGCCAGCTCACCGGACAGGGTCCGTGGCTACACCTTC
TRBD1	TRBJ1-1	.	TRBV27	CASTETGVETEAFF	TGTGCCAGCACCGAGACAGGGGTAGAGACTGAAGCTTTCTTT
TRBD1	TRBJ1-2	once	TRBV5-4	CASSSPGDRGYGYTF	TGTGCCAGCAGCTCCCCGGGGGACAGGGGGTATGGCTACACCTTC
.	TRBJ2-7	once	TRBV5-6	CASSLLGTYEQYF	TGTGCCAGCAGCTTGCTAGGTACCTACGAGCAGTACTTC
TRBD2	TRBJ2-1	.	TRBV9	CASSVGGLAQNEQFF	TGTGCCAGCAGCGTAGGGGGACTAGCGCAGAATGAGCAGTTCTTC
.	TRBJ2-7	.	TRBV28	CASSYSGRSGEQYF	TGTGCCAGCAGTTACTCCGGGAGATCGGGGGAGCAGTACTTC
TRBD2	TRBJ2-7	.	TRBV30	CAWTRLAAYEQYF	TGTGCCTGGACTAGACTAGCTGCCTACGAGCAGTACTTC
TRBD2	TRBJ2-3	medium-sized	TRBV18	CASSRVAAGDTDTQYF	TGTGCCAGCTCACGGGTTGCAGCGGGAGACACAGATACGCAGTATTTT
TRBD2	TRBJ2-3	.	TRBV7-8	CASSLLWASGRSDTQYF	TGTGCCAGCAGCTTACTCTGGGCTAGCGGGAGGTCAGATACGCAGTATTTT
TRBD1	TRBJ1-2	.	TRBV6-5	CASRRQGRSGYTF	TGTGCCAGCAGGAGACAGGGAAGGAGTGGCTACACCTTC
TRBD1	TRBJ2-7	.	TRBV5-1	CASSEGTGAREQYF	TGCGCCAGCAGCGAGGGGACAGGGGCTCGCGAGCAGTACTTC
.	TRBJ1-1	.	TRBV5-4	CASGLGDVVTEAFF	TGTGCCAGCGGATTAGGGGATGTGGTTACTGAAGCTTTCTTT
TRBD1	TRBJ1-2	.	TRBV7-9	CASSSGQGLNGYTF	TGTGCCAGCAGCTCGGGACAGGGGCTGAATGGCTACACCTTC
.	TRBJ1-6	.	TRBV6-5	CASEEPGIMDSPLHF	TGTGCCAGCGAGGAGCCAGGGATTATGGATTCACCCCTCCACTTT
.	TRBJ1-2	.	TRBV20-1	CSASLGESYTF	TGCAGTGCTAGTCTAGGGGAAAGCTACACCTTC
.	TRBJ2-3	.	TRBV2	CASTSDTDTQYF	TGTGCCAGCACTAGCGACACAGATACGCAGTATTTT
.	TRBJ1-1	.	TRBV19	CASSISSGGTEAFF	TGTGCCAGTAGTATAAGCAGTGGAGGAACTGAAGCTTTCTTT
TRBD2	TRBJ2-1	.	TRBV15	CATRGLAGEGFNEQFF	TGTGCCACCAGGGGACTAGCGGGAGAGGGTTTCAATGAGCAGTTCTTC
TRBD1	TRBJ2-7	.	TRBV6-5	CASGDRGWEQYF	TGTGCCAGCGGGGACAGGGGTTGGGAGCAGTACTTC
.	TRBJ2-5	.	TRBV30	CAWSYMGHGETQYF	TGTGCCTGGAGCTATATGGGACACGGAGAGACCCAGTACTTC
TRBD2	TRBJ2-3	.	TRBV28	CASTPLAGPTDTQYF	TGTGCCAGCACCCCGTTAGCGGGACCCACAGATACGCAGTATTTT
TRBD1	TRBJ2-7	.	TRBV5-1	CASSLVSGRTGGCEQYF	TGCGCCAGCAGCTTGGTAAGTGGGCGGACAGGGGGGTGCGAGCAGTACTTC
.	TRBJ1-2	.	TRBV7-2	CASSLVALRDPGYTF	TGTGCCAGCAGCTTAGTAGCGCTGCGGGACCCGGGCTACACCTTC
.	TRBJ2-1	.	TRBV5-1	CASSLATSGPYNEQFF	TGCGCCAGCAGCTTGGCCACCAGCGGACCCTACAATGAGCAGTTCTTC
.	TRBJ2-1	.	TRBV5-1	CASSSGHSPDYEQFF	TGCGCCAGCAGCAGCGGGCACTCCCCGGACTATGAGCAGTTCTTC
TRBD1	TRBJ2-1	once	TRBV19	CASSRDRVSYNEQFF	TGTGCCAGTAGTAGAGACAGGGTATCCTACAATGAGCAGTTCTTC
.	TRBJ2-2	.	TRBV5-4	CASLRHGITGELFF	TGTGCCAGCTTACGACACGGGATCACCGGGGAGCTGTTTTTT
.	TRBJ2-3	.	TRBV19	CASLRVDTDTQYF	TGTGCCAGCCTTCGGGTTGACACAGATACGCAGTATTTT
TRBD2	TRBJ2-1	.	TRBV27	CASSPSSGIEQFF	TGTGCCAGCAGTCCATCCAGCGGGATCGAGCAGTTCTTC
.	TRBJ1-1	.	TRBV28	CASRIQGRVEAFF	TGTGCCAGCAGGATTCAGGGGCGGGTTGAAGCTTTCTTT
TRBD2	TRBJ2-1	.	TRBV2	CARSGLAGYNEQFF	TGTGCCAGATCAGGACTAGCGGGGTACAATGAGCAGTTCTTC
.	TRBJ2-1	.	TRBV7-2	CASSPGLVYNEQFF	TGTGCCAGCAGCCCCGGCCTAGTATACAATGAGCAGTTCTTC